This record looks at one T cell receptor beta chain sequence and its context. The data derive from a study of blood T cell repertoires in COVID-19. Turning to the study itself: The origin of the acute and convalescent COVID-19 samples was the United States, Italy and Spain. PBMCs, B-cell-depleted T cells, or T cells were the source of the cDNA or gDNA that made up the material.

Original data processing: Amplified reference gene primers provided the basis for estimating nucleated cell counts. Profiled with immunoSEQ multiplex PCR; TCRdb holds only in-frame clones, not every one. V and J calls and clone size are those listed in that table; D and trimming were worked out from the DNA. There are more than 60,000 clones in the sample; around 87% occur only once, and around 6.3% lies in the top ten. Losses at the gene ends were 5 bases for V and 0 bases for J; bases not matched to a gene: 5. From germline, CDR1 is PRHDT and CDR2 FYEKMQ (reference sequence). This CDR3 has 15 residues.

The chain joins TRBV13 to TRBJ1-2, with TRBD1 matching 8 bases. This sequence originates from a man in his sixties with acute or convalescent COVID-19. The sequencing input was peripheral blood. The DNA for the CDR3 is TGTGCCAGCAGCCCGGGACAGGCTACTAACTATGGCTACACCTTC. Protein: CASSPGQATNYGYTF.